This T cell receptor (beta chain) was documented in a study of cytomegalovirus exposure and HLA in healthy donors. Study-level findings and limits: Follow-up analysis later connected one missense variant in DCLRE1C with trimming of TCR beta V- and J-genes.

In regard to this clone: Its antigen is unidentified.

Germline V gene data show CDR1 as LNHDA and CDR2 as SQIVND (reference sequence). This CDR3 contains 15 residues. V lost 7 bases to trimming and J lost 2 bases; unmatched junction nucleotides: 4. PCR involved 60 Vbeta and 13 Jbeta primers. In the original workflow: Per a later analysis, the number of unique TCR beta chains was 75 million to 90 million, of which roughly 11 million were shared. Some clones are missing from TCRdb's copy, which holds only in-frame ones; the method was immunoSEQ multiplex PCR. D and trimming come from the DNA, and the V and J calls and clone size come from that table. The sample has about 200,000 clones; approximately 12% are singletons.

This clonotype originated in a man in his forties or fifties in good health and CMV-seropositive. The genes are TRBV19 and TRBJ1-3, with 11 bases fitting TRBD1. Sequencing used PBMCs. The CDR3 loop is CASNPGQGAGNTIYF. The CDR3 coding sequence is TGTGCCAGTAACCCGGGACAGGGGGCTGGAAACACCATATATTTT.